This T cell receptor beta chain is from a study of T cell repertoires in cytomegalovirus infection. Whole-study findings and limits: In two of eight donors, the top clonotype was HLA-C-restricted CMV-specific.

One entry per CDR3 protein, called by TCRdb with MiXCR from the reads. Of hundreds of thousands of distinct CDR3 sequences listed, around 9.1% are singletons. Ten or more counts support this clonotype. The antigen is undetermined. Trimming cost V 3 bases and J 7 bases, with 12 bases left between them. CDR1 is SQVTM, CDR2 ANQGSEA, per germline. The CDR3 runs 12 residues. The chain couples TRBV29-1 to TRBJ1-2; D uncertain. The specimen sequenced was PBMCs. The sequence was obtained from a human donor in good health (CMV status not recorded). Some clones in this sample may be carry-over from other donors' samples. The CDR3 sequence is CSVDLAVTGYTF. Here the CDR3 DNA reads TGCAGCGTTGATCTGGCAGTGACTGGCTACACCTTC.